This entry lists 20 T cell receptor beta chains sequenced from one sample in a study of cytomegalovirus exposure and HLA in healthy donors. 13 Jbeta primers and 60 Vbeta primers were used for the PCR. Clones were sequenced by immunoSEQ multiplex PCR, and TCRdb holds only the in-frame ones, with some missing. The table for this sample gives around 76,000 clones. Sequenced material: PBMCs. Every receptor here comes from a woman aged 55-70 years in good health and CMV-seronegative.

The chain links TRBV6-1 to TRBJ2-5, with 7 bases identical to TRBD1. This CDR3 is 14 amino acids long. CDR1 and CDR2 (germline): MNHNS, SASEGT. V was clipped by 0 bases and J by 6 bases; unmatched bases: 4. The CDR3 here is CASSEAPGGQTQYF. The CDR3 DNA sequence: TGTGCCAGCAGTGAAGCGCCAGGGGGACAGACCCAGTACTTC.

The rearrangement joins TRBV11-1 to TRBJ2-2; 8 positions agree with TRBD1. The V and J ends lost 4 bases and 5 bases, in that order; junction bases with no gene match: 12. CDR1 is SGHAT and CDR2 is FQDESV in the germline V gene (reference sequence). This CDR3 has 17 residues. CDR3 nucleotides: TGTGCCAGCAGCTCCATTGGACAGGGACGGAGAACCGGGGAGCTGTTTTTT. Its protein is CASSSIGQGRRTGELFF.

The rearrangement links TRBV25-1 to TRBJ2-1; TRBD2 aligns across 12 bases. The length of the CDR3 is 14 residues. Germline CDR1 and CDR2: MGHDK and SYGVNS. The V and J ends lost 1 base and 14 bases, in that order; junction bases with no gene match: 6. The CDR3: CASSELTSGSGKFF. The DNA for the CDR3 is TGTGCCAGCAGTGAATTGACTAGCGGGAGCGGGAAGTTCTTC.

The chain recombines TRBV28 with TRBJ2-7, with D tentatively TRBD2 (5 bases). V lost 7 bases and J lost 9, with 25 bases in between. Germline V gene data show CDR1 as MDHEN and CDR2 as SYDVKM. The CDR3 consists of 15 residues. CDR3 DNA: TGTGCCAGCAACCCGAGTCCCGGGTCCTCCGAGGGGCAGTACTTC. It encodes CASNPSPGSSEGQYF.

CDR3 loop: CASSERSPTSSEQYF. Written as DNA, the CDR3 is TGTGCCAGCAGTGAACGAAGCCCGACTAGCAGCGAGCAGTACTTC. V is TRBV6-1 and J is TRBJ2-7, with 7 bases identical to TRBD2. The CDR3 loop spans 15 amino acids. V was pared by 2 bases and J by 6 bases, with 10 bases of the junction left unmatched. Germline V gene sequence: CDR1 MNHNS, CDR2 SASEGT.

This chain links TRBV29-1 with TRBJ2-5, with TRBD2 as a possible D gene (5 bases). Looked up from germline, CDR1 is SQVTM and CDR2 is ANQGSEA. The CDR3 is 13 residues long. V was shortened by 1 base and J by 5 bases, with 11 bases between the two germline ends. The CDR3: CSVEVVERETQYF. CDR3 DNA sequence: TGCAGCGTTGAAGTAGTGGAGCGGGAGACCCAGTACTTC. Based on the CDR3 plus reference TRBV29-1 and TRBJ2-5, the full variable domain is SAVISQKPSRDICQRGTSLTIQCQVDSQVTMMFWYRQQPGQSLTLIATANQGSEATYESGFVIDKFPISRPNLTFSTLTVSNMSPEDSSIYLCSVEVVERETQYFGPGTRLLVL.

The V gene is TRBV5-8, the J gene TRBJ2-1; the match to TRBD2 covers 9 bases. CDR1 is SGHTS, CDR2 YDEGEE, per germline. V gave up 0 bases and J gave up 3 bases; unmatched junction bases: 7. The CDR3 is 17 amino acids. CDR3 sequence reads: CASSLGLAEWDYNEQFF. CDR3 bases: TGTGCCAGCAGCTTGGGACTAGCGGAGTGGGACTACAATGAGCAGTTCTTC.

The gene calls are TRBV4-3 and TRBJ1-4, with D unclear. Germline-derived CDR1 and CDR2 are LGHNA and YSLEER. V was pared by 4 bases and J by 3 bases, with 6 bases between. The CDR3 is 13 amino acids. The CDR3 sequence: CASSRASNEKLFF. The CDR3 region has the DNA TGCGCCAGCAGCCGAGCTTCTAATGAAAAACTGTTTTTT.

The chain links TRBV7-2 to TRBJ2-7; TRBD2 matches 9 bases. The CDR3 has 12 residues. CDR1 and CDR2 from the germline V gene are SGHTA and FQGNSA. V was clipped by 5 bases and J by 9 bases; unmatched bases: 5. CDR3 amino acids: CASSPARGGQYF. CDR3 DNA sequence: TGTGCCAGCAGCCCGGCGCGGGGGGGGCAGTACTTC. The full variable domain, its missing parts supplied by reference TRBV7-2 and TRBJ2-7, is GAGVSQSPSNKVTEKGKDVELRCDPISGHTALYWYRQSLGQGLEFLIYFQGNSAPDKSGLPSDRFSAERTGGSVSTLTIQRTQQEDSAVYLCASSPARGGQYFGPGTRLTVT.

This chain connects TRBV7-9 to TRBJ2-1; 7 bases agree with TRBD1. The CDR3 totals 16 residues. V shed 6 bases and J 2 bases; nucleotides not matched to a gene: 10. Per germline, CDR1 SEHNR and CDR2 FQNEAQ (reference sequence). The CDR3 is CASSGPGTAAYNEQFF. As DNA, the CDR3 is TGTGCCAGCAGTGGCCCCGGGACAGCCGCCTACAATGAGCAGTTCTTC. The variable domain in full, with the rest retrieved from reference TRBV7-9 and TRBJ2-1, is DTGVSQNPRHKITKRGQNVTFRCDPISEHNRLYWYRQTLGQGPEFLTYFQNEAQLEKSRLLSDRFSAERPKGSFSTLEIQRTEQGDSAMYLCASSGPGTAAYNEQFFGPGTRLTVL.

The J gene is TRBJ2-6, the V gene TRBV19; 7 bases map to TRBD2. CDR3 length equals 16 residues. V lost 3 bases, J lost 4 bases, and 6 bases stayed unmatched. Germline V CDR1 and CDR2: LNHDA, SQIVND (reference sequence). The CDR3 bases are TGTGCCAGTAGTATTGAGCGGGACTCGGGGGCCAACGTCCTGACTTTC. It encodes CASSIERDSGANVLTF.

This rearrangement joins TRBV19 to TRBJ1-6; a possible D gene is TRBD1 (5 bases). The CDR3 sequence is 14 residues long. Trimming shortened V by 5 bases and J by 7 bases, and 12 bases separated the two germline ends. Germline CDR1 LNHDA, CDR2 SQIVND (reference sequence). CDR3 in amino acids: CASSYLEGNSPLHF. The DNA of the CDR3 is TGTGCCAGTAGTTATTTGGAGGGGAATTCACCCCTCCACTTT.

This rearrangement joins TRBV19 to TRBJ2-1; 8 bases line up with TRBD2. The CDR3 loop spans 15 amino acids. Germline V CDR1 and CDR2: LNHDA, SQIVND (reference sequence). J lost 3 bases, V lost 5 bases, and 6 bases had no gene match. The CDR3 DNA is TGTGCCAGTAGTCTGAGCGGGAGTATCTACAATGAGCAGTTCTTC. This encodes CASSLSGSIYNEQFF.

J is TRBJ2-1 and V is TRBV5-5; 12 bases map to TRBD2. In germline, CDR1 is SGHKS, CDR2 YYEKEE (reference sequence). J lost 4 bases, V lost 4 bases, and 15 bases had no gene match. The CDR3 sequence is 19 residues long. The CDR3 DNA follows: TGTGCCAGCAGCCCCCGGACTAGCGGGGATCTTACTTTATACAATGAGCAGTTCTTC. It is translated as CASSPRTSGDLTLYNEQFF. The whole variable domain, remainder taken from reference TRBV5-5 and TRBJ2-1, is DAGVTQSPTHLIKTRGQQVTLRCSPISGHKSVSWYQQVLGQGPQFIFQYYEKEERGRGNFPDRFSARQFPNYSSELNVNALLLGDSALYLCASSPRTSGDLTLYNEQFFGPGTRLTVL.

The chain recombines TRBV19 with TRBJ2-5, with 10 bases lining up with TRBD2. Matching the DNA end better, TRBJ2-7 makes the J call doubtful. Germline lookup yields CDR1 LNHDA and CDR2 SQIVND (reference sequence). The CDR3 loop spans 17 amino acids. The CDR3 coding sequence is TGTGCCAGTAGTTCTGGACTAGCGGCTGGGAAGCCCTACGAGCAGTACTTC. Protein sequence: CASSSGLAAGKPYEQYF.

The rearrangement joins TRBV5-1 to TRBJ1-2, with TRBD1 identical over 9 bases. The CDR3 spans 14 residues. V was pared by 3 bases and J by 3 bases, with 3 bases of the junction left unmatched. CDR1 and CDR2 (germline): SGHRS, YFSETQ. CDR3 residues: CASSSGQGDYGYTF. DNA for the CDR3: TGCGCCAGCAGCTCGGGACAGGGAGACTATGGCTACACCTTC.

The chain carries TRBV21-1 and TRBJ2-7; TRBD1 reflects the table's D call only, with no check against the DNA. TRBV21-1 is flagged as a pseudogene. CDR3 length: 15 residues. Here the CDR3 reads CASSKPAGARYEQYF. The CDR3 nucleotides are TGTGCCAGCAGCAAACCGGCAGGGGCGAGGTACGAGCAGTACTTC.

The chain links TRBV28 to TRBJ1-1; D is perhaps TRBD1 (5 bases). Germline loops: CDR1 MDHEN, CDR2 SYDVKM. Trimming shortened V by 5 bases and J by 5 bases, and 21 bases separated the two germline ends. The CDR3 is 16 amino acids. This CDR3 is CASSPRRRGRGTEAFF. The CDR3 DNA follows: TGTGCCAGCAGTCCCCGCCGTCGGGGGAGGGGAACTGAAGCTTTCTTT.

The CDR3 nucleotides read TGTGCCACCTCACCTGGGGGAGCGGGAGTTAGCTCCTACAATGAGCAGTTCTTC. Its protein product is CATSPGGAGVSSYNEQFF. This rearrangement joins TRBV2 to TRBJ2-1; 8 positions match TRBD2. The CDR3 contains 18 residues. The V gene's germline CDR1 is SNHLY and CDR2 FYNNEI. V shed 10 bases and J 0 bases; nucleotides not matched to a gene: 17.

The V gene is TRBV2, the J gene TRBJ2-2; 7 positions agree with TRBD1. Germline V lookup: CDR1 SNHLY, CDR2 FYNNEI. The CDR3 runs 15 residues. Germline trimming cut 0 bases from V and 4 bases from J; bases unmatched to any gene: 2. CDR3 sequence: CASSEAGGPTGELFF. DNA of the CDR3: TGTGCCAGCAGTGAAGCAGGGGGCCCCACCGGGGAGCTGTTTTTT.